This T cell receptor (beta chain) was identified during a study of OX40 agonist ivuxolimab in advanced cancers. Whole-study results and caveats: At 0.1 to 3.0 mg/kg and by week 6, clonal expansion occurred in CD4+ and CD8+ blood T cells. Researchers did not establish what antigens the expanded peripheral T cells target.

J was trimmed by 1 base and V by 2 bases; bases with no gene match: 4. In germline, CDR1 is MNHEY, CDR2 SVGAGI. The CDR3 runs to 16 residues. Sequencing used immunoSEQ multiplex PCR; TCRdb keeps in-frame clones, though not all of them. This table has fewer than 13,000 clones, more than 65% appearing once. Worth noting for this clone: The antigen is not known.

The chain has TRBV6-5 and TRBJ2-7; the match to TRBD2 covers 11 bases. The material was CD4+ or CD8+ T cells sorted from blood, obtained in a trial of the OX40 agonist ivuxolimab. The TCR originated in an adult with an advanced solid tumor such as melanoma, head and neck, liver or kidney cancer. CDR3 loop: CASSYPLAGGSYEQYF. The CDR3, as DNA: TGTGCCAGCAGTTACCCTCTAGCGGGGGGTTCCTACGAGCAGTACTTC.